Presented here are 16 T cell receptor beta chains from one specimen sequenced in a study of blood T cell repertoires in COVID-19. The data were produced by immunoSEQ multiplex PCR, yet TCRdb's version contains in-frame clones alone and is incomplete. The table lists over 70,000 clones, 75% to 90% of them singletons. Input material: peripheral blood. Receptors were obtained from a human donor in a cohort sampled during active COVID-19.

The chain is built from TRBV4-3 and TRBJ2-1; 7 bases are a match to TRBD1. V dropped 3 bases and J dropped 3; count of bases not matched to a gene: 14. The CDR3 has 18 amino acids. Germline-derived CDR1 and CDR2 are LGHNA and YSLEER. The CDR3 is CASSQGVISAGGYNEQFF. For the CDR3, the DNA is TGCGCCAGCAGCCAGGGGGTCATTTCGGCAGGGGGCTACAATGAGCAGTTCTTC.

CDR3 residues: CAWSVRDNQPQHF. The DNA for the CDR3 is TGTGCCTGGAGTGTGAGGGACAATCAGCCCCAGCATTTT. The V gene is TRBV30, the J gene TRBJ1-5; D unresolved. Trimming cost V 0 bases and J 3 bases, with 6 bases left between them. The germline CDR1 and CDR2 sequences are GTSNPN and SVGIG (reference sequence). The CDR3 contains 13 residues.

The rearrangement links TRBV11-3 to TRBJ2-5; TRBD2 might be the D (5 bases). Germline CDR1 is SGHNT and CDR2 is YENEEA. The V and J ends lost 8 bases and 7 bases respectively, with 23 bases between them. The CDR3 has 15 residues. CDR3 nucleotides: TGTGCCAGCCGCCCGGCGTCCTACTTCGAGGGGACCCAGTACTTC. Translating gives CASRPASYFEGTQYF.

J is TRBJ1-1 and V is TRBV11-3; D may be TRBD1 (5 bases). The CDR3 length is 15 residues. The germline gives CDR1 SGHNT, CDR2 YENEEA. Trimming removed 0 bases from V and 1 base from J, with 9 bases in between. CDR3 coding DNA: TGTGCCAGCAGCTTAGATTACAGGAGGAACACTGAAGCTTTCTTT. It yields the protein CASSLDYRRNTEAFF. Drawing the rest from reference TRBV11-3 and TRBJ1-1, the complete variable domain is EAGVVQSPRYKIIEKKQPVAFWCNPISGHNTLYWYLQNLGQGPELLIRYENEEAVDDSQLPKDRFSAERLKGVDSTLKIQPAELGDSAVYLCASSLDYRRNTEAFFGQGTRLTVV.

V gene TRBV7-8 combines with J gene TRBJ2-7; 9 bases match TRBD1. This CDR3 spans 16 amino acids. Germline V CDR1 and CDR2: SGHVS, FQNEAQ. Germline trimming cut 1 base from V and 2 bases from J; bases unmatched to any gene: 6. In DNA form, the CDR3 reads TGTGCCAGCAGCTTAGAGTCCGACAGGGGGACCTACGAGCAGTACTTC. Protein product: CASSLESDRGTYEQYF.

The genes are TRBV7-3 and TRBJ2-6; D is undetermined. Germline lookup yields CDR1 SGHTA and CDR2 FQGTGA. This CDR3 has 13 amino acids. The V gene lost 5 bases and the J gene lost 2 bases, with 4 bases spanning the gap. The CDR3 region has the DNA TGTGCCAGCAGCCCAACTGGGGCCAACGTCCTGACTTTC. The encoded protein is CASSPTGANVLTF.

The CDR3 bases are TGTGCCAGCAGCCCCCGGACTGAAGCTTTCTTT. It yields the protein CASSPRTEAFF. The rearrangement uses TRBV7-2 and TRBJ1-1; D not resolved. Germline CDR1 SGHTA, CDR2 FQGNSA. Trimming took 5 bases from V and 5 from J, leaving 6 bases between them. This CDR3 region has 11 residues.

This rearrangement joins TRBV28 to TRBJ2-2, with TRBD2 identical over 7 bases. Germline values: CDR1 MDHEN, CDR2 SYDVKM. CDR3 length: 19 amino acids. V lost 6 bases and J lost 4; bases outside the gene matches: 20. This CDR3 is CASSQILYRGGRSTGELFF. For the CDR3, the DNA is TGTGCCAGCAGCCAAATCCTCTACCGGGGCGGGAGAAGCACCGGGGAGCTGTTTTTT.

V gene TRBV19 combines with J gene TRBJ2-1; 12 bases align to TRBD2. This CDR3 region has 19 residues. The germline CDR1 and CDR2 sequences are LNHDA and SQIVND (reference sequence). The J segment lost 0 bases and the V segment lost 10 bases, leaving 16 bases of the junction unmatched. This chain's CDR3 is CATQRTSGADLSSYNEQFF. CDR3 coding DNA: TGTGCCACTCAGAGGACTAGCGGGGCGGACTTGAGCTCCTACAATGAGCAGTTCTTC.

This clone was picked up one time. This chain links TRBV11-3 with TRBJ2-7, with D tentatively TRBD1 (6 bases). The germline CDR1 and CDR2 sequences are SGHNT and YENEEA. With 7 bases removed from V and 4 bases from J, the gap between germline ends came to 11 bases. CDR3 size: 12 residues. CDR3: CASNRDGYEQYF. The CDR3 DNA reads TGTGCCAGCAACAGGGACGGATACGAGCAGTACTTC.

V usage is TRBV18 and J usage is TRBJ2-5; weak D call: TRBD1 (5 bases). Trimming took 2 bases from V and 3 from J, leaving 16 bases between them. There are 16 residues in the CDR3. Germline CDR1 is KGHSH and CDR2 is LQKENI. The CDR3 loop is CASSPGFGRAEETQYF. The CDR3 DNA reads TGTGCCAGCTCACCAGGTTTTGGCAGGGCCGAAGAGACCCAGTACTTC.

This clone was seen only a few times. The chain uses TRBV10-3 and TRBJ1-1; D is unresolved. V lost 3 bases, J lost 6 bases, and 11 bases lay in between. This CDR3 comprises 13 residues. Germline CDR1 ENHRY, CDR2 SYGVKD. CDR3 residues: CAISDDGIAEAFF. The CDR3 DNA follows: TGTGCCATCAGTGATGACGGGATCGCTGAAGCTTTCTTT.

The chain has TRBV5-1 and TRBJ1-2; D unresolved. Germline CDR1 reads SGHRS; CDR2 reads YFSETQ. CDR3 length: 13 residues. V shed 4 bases and J shed 5 bases, with 12 bases lying between them. CDR3 nucleotides: TGCGCCAGCAGCCAGCGCGTTGGGTATGGCTACACCTTC. Encoded protein: CASSQRVGYGYTF.

This chain joins TRBV7-3 and TRBJ2-3; D is perhaps TRBD1 (7 bases). The germline CDR1 and CDR2 sequences are SGHTA and FQGTGA. The CDR3 has 14 amino acids. V lost 2 bases, J lost 4 bases, and 10 bases lay in between. This CDR3 reads CASSLQGGADTQYF. Written as DNA, the CDR3 is TGTGCCAGCAGCTTACAGGGGGGAGCAGATACGCAGTATTTT.

The chain recombines TRBV5-1 with TRBJ2-1, with 7 bases lining up with TRBD2. This CDR3 spans 17 amino acids. Germline V gene lookup returns CDR1 SGHRS and CDR2 YFSETQ. Trimming at V came to 5 bases and at J to 1 base, leaving 12 bases not matched to a gene. This chain's CDR3 is CASSLPPAGRSYNEQFF. As DNA, the CDR3 is TGCGCCAGCAGTCTCCCCCCAGCGGGACGATCCTACAATGAGCAGTTCTTC.

V and J are TRBV28 and TRBJ1-4; 9 bases agree with TRBD1. J was trimmed by 7 bases and V by 6 bases; bases with no gene match: 12. The CDR3 covers 16 residues. The germline CDR1 and CDR2 sequences are MDHEN and SYDVKM. The CDR3 loop is CASRPNRGRFGEKLFF. In nucleotides, the CDR3 is TGTGCCAGCAGGCCCAACAGGGGGCGCTTTGGTGAAAAACTGTTTTTT.